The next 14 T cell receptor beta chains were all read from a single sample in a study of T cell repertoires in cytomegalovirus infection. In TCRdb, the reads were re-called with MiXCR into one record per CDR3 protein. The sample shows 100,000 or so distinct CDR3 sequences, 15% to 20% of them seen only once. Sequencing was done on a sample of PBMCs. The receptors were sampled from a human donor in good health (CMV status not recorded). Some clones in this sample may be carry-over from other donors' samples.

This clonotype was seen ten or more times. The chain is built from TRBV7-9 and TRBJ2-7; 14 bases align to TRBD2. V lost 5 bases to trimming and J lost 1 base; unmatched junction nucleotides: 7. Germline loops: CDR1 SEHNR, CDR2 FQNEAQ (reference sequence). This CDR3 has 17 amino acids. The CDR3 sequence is CASSPPRTSGGSYEQYF. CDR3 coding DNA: TGTGCCAGCAGCCCCCCCCGGACTAGCGGGGGGTCCTACGAGCAGTACTTC.

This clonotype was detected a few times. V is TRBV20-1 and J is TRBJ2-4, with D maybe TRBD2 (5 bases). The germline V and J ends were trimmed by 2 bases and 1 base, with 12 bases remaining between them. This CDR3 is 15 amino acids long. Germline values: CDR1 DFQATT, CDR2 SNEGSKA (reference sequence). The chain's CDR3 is CSARSLSGAKNIQYF. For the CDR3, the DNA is TGCAGTGCTAGAAGCCTATCGGGGGCCAAAAACATTCAGTACTTC.

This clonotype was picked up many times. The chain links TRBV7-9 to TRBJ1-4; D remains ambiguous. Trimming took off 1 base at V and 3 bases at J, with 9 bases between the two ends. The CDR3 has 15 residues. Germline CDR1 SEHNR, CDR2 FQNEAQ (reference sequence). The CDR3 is CASSLVQTANEKLFF. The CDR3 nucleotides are TGTGCCAGCAGCTTAGTACAGACGGCTAATGAAAAACTGTTTTTT.

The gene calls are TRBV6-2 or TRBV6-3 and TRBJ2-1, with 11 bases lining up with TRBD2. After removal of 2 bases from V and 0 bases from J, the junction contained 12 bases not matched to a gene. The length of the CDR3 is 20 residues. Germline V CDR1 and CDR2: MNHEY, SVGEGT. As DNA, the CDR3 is TGTGCCAGCAGTTACGGCCTAGCGGGGGGTCTTACGAGCTCCTACAATGAGCAGTTCTTC. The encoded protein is CASSYGLAGGLTSSYNEQFF.

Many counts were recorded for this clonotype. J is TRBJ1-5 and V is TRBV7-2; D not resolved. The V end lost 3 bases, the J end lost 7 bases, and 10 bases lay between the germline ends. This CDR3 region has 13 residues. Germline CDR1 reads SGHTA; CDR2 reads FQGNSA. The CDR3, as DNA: TGTGCCAGCAGCTTGAACTTGGGACAGCCCCAGCATTTT. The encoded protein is CASSLNLGQPQHF.

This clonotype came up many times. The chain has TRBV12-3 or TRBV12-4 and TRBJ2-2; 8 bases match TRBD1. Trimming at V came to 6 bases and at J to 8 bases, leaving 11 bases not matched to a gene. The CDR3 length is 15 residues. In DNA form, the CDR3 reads TGTGCCAGCAGCCCGGGACAGGTGGGGACGGGGGAGCTGTTTTTT. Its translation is CASSPGQVGTGELFF.

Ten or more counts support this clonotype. The CDR3 coding sequence is TGTGCCAGCAGCTGGGGGGGGCAGGGCACAGATACGCAGTATTTT. It encodes CASSWGGQGTDTQYF. The chain employs TRBV7-2 and TRBJ2-3, with a possible D match to TRBD2 (7 bases). This CDR3 spans 15 amino acids. V lost 4 bases and J 1 base, leaving 12 bases between the germline ends. Per the germline V gene, CDR1 is SGHTA and CDR2 is FQGNSA.

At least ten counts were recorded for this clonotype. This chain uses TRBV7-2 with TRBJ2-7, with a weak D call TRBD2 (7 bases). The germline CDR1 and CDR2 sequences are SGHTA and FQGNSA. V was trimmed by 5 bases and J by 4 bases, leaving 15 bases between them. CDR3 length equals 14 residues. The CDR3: CASSLAGGQYEQYF. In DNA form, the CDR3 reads TGTGCCAGCAGCCTCGCCGGGGGGCAATACGAGCAGTACTTC.

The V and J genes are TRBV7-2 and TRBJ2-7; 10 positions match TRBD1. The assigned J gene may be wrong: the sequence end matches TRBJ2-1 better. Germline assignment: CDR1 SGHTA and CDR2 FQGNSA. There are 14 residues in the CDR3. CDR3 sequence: CASRSDRGFYEQFF. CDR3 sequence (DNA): TGTGCCAGCAGATCGGACAGGGGGTTCTACGAGCAGTTCTTC.

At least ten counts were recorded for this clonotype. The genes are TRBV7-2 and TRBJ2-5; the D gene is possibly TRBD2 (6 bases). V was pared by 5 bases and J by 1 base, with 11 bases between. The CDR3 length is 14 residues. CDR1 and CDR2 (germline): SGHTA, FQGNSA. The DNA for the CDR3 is TGTGCCAGCAGCCCGCTTAGCGGCCAAGAGACCCAGTACTTC. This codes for CASSPLSGQETQYF.

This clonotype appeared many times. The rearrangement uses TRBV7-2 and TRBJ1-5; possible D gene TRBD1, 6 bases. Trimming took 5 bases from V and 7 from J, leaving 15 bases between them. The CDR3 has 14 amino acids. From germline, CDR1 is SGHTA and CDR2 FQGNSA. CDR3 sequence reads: CASSTRQARQPQHF. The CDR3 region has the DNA TGTGCCAGCAGCACCAGACAGGCGAGGCAGCCCCAGCATTTT.

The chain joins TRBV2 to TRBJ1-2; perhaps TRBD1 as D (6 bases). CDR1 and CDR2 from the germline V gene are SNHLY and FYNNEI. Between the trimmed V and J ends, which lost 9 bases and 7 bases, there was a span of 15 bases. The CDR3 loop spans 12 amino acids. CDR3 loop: CARRTDGGGYTF. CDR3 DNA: TGTGCCAGACGGACAGATGGGGGTGGCTACACCTTC.

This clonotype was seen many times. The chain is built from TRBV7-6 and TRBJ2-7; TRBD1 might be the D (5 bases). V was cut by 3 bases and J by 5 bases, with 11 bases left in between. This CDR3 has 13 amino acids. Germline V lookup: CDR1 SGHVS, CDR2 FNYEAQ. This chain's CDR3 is CASSLVDMDEQYF. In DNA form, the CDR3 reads TGTGCCAGCAGCTTGGTGGACATGGACGAGCAGTACTTC.

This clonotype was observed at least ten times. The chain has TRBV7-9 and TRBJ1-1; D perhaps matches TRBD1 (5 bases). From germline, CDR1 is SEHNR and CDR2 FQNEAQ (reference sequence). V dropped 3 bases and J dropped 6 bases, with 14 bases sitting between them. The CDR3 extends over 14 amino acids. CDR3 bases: TGTGCCAGCAGCTTCGGGGGAACGAGGGCTGAAGCTTTCTTT. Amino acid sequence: CASSFGGTRAEAFF. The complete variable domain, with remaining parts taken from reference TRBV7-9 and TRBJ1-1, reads DTGVSQNPRHKITKRGQNVTFRCDPISEHNRLYWYRQTLGQGPEFLTYFQNEAQLEKSRLLSDRFSAERPKGSFSTLEIQRTEQGDSAMYLCASSFGGTRAEAFFGQGTRLTVV.